This TCR beta chain emerged from a study of cytomegalovirus exposure and HLA in healthy donors. The PCR employed 60 Vbeta primers together with 13 Jbeta primers. Assay used: immunoSEQ multiplex PCR; TCRdb lists only in-frame clones, some missing. The sample has about 150,000 clones; 70% to 80% are singletons. Study conclusions and caveats: Most TCR beta V segments were productive about 87% or about 30% of the time in an earlier analysis.

In regard to this clone: Antigen specificity is unknown.

The sequence came from a man aged 25-45 years in good health and CMV-seropositive. Source material: PBMCs.

The CDR3 DNA reads as TGCAGCGTTGGAGGACAGCTCAACACCGGGGAGCTGTTTTTT. This gives the protein CSVGGQLNTGELFF. The J gene is TRBJ2-2, the V gene TRBV29-1, with D possibly TRBD1 on 6 matching bases. V was pared by 4 bases and J by 2 bases, with 11 bases between. The germline V gene has CDR1 SQVTM and CDR2 ANQGSEA. The CDR3 covers 14 residues.